A selection of T cell receptor beta chains follows, all from one sample in a study of T-cell memory formation after mild COVID-19. From the 5' RACE reads, TCRdb called clonotypes with MiXCR, one entry per CDR3 protein. Of about 560,000 distinct CDR3 sequences listed, 15% to 20% are singletons. The specimen sequenced was PBMCs or a T cell subset sorted from them (not recorded which). The receptors were gathered from an adult woman who had mild COVID-19 (a few samples of this study predate the infection). Cell type and time point are not known. Each CDR3 is given with its conserved first and last residue.

>TRBJ2-5|TRBV9
CASSRDRGLETQYF
>TRBJ1-1|TRBV30
CAWKEGFSSEAFF
>TRBJ1-3|TRBV12-3/TRBV12-4
CASTRSGNTIYF
>TRBJ1-6|TRBV9
CASSVGGIGNSPLHF
>TRBJ2-3|TRBV11-2
CASSFRGPADTQYF
>TRBJ2-7|TRBV6-2/TRBV6-3
CASGKYEHHSYEQYF
>TRBJ2-1|TRBV19
CASNRPSMALGHDEQFF
>TRBJ2-7|TRBV10-3
CAVTRGGLPYEQYF
>TRBJ2-7|TRBV7-8
CASSWGTGEAYEQYF
>TRBJ2-1|TRBV7-3
CASSPEGALGEQFF
>TRBJ2-2|TRBV5-1
CASSSVTSSTGELFF
>TRBJ2-4|TRBV4-1
CASSQIGRKGLAKNIQYF
>TRBJ2-2|TRBV4-2
CASSQVPSGVGYTGELFF
>TRBJ2-5|TRBV5-1
CASSPWDSKETQYF
>TRBJ1-5|TRBV4-2
CASSQAGGSGQPQHF
>TRBJ2-3|TRBV5-1
CASAYLSGVTDTQYF
>TRBJ1-2|TRBV24-1
CATSASDRGNYGYTF
>TRBJ1-3|TRBV7-2
CASSSGHGNTIYF
>TRBJ2-3|TRBV11-3
CASSPGTSGGPTDTQYF
>TRBJ2-7|TRBV6-6
CASSLQGYSEQYF
>TRBJ2-7|TRBV14
CASSQTGQGDYEQYF
>TRBJ2-1|TRBV7-3
CASSSGRTNEQFF
>TRBJ2-5|TRBV9
CASSVSAYQGTQYF
>TRBJ2-3|TRBV27
CASSFSIPIRVGQGGEDTQYF